Below, 27 T cell receptor beta chains from the same sample are listed, as sequenced in a study of T cell responses to AZD1222 COVID-19 vaccine. The assay was immunoSEQ multiplex PCR, and TCRdb's table has in-frame clones only and misses some. The sample includes 150,000 to 180,000 clones, 80% to 90% of them seen just once. The sequencing here drew on peripheral blood, taken 28 days after the second AZD1222 dose. The source is an adult who received the AZD1222 COVID-19 vaccine.

V usage is TRBV2 and J usage is TRBJ2-1, with 7 bases fitting TRBD1. Germline CDR1 is SNHLY and CDR2 is FYNNEI. This CDR3 is 17 amino acids long. The V gene end was trimmed by 1 base and the J gene end by 5 bases; junction bases not matched to a gene: 11. The CDR3 protein is CASSEGTGLLLDNEQFF. CDR3 DNA: TGTGCCAGCAGTGAAGGGACAGGCCTCCTGTTGGACAATGAGCAGTTCTTC.

This chain links TRBV7-8 with TRBJ1-6; D is unclear. The CDR3 has 15 amino acids. The germline CDR1 and CDR2 sequences are SGHVS and FQNEAQ. Trimming pared 5 bases from V and 6 bases from J, leaving 14 bases between. For the CDR3, the DNA is TGTGCCAGCAGCACATTGGGAGGTTCTAATTCACCCCTCCACTTT. Amino acid sequence: CASSTLGGSNSPLHF. Variable domain in full (rest from reference TRBV7-8 and TRBJ1-6): GAGVSQSPRYKVAKRGQDVALRCDPISGHVSLFWYQQALGQGPEFLTYFQNEAQLDKSGLPSDRFFAERPEGSVSTLKIQRTQQEDSAVYLCASSTLGGSNSPLHFGNGTRLTVT.

V gene TRBV29-1 combines with J gene TRBJ1-1; D is undetermined. CDR3 length: 13 residues. Germline lookup yields CDR1 SQVTM and CDR2 ANQGSEA. The V gene lost 3 bases and the J gene lost 0 bases, with 8 bases spanning the gap. The CDR3, as DNA: TGCAGCGTTGAGGGGTGGGTGAACACTGAAGCTTTCTTT. Its protein product is CSVEGWVNTEAFF.

The J gene is TRBJ2-5, the V gene TRBV5-4; 8 positions agree with TRBD2. CDR1 and CDR2 from the germline V gene are SGHNT and YYREEE (reference sequence). V shed 3 bases and J 0 bases; nucleotides not matched to a gene: 7. The CDR3 totals 16 residues. CDR3 in amino acids: CASSSFAGGYQETQYF. For the CDR3, the DNA is TGTGCCAGCAGCTCCTTCGCGGGAGGCTACCAAGAGACCCAGTACTTC. Drawing the rest from reference TRBV5-4 and TRBJ2-5, the complete variable domain is ETGVTQSPTHLIKTRGQQVTLRCSSQSGHNTVSWYQQALGQGPQFIFQYYREEENGRGNFPPRFSGLQFPNYSSELNVNALELDDSALYLCASSSFAGGYQETQYFGPGTRLLVL.

The chain uses TRBV28 and TRBJ2-7; TRBD1 aligns across 9 bases. Germline values: CDR1 MDHEN, CDR2 SYDVKM. Trimming took 5 bases from V and 4 from J; bases not matched to a gene: 6. This CDR3 has 14 amino acids. The chain's CDR3 is CASSKGQGRYEQYF. CDR3 in DNA: TGTGCCAGCAGTAAAGGACAGGGGCGGTACGAGCAGTACTTC.

The V call is TRBV29-1, the J call TRBJ1-5; D is unclear. The V gene's germline CDR1 is SQVTM and CDR2 ANQGSEA. Trimming stripped 5 bases from V and 0 bases from J, with 8 bases between. CDR3 size: 13 residues. CDR3 sequence: CSVSDGSNQPQHF. CDR3 in DNA: TGCAGCGTTTCCGACGGTAGCAATCAGCCCCAGCATTTT. Supplemented by reference TRBV29-1 and TRBJ1-5, the full variable domain reads SAVISQKPSRDICQRGTSLTIQCQVDSQVTMMFWYRQQPGQSLTLIATANQGSEATYESGFVIDKFPISRPNLTFSTLTVSNMSPEDSSIYLCSVSDGSNQPQHFGDGTRLSIL.

V and J are TRBV19 and TRBJ2-1, with D possibly matching TRBD2 (6 bases). V was shortened by 7 bases and J by 0 bases, with 10 bases between the two germline ends. In germline, CDR1 is LNHDA, CDR2 SQIVND (reference sequence). The CDR3 covers 14 residues. The CDR3 bases are TGTGCCAGTACCCTAGCGAGCTCCTACAATGAGCAGTTCTTC. Its protein product is CASTLASSYNEQFF.

V and J are TRBV2 and TRBJ2-7; 11 bases are shared with TRBD1. The length of the CDR3 is 14 residues. Germline CDR1 SNHLY, CDR2 FYNNEI. J lost 2 bases, V lost 5 bases, and 2 bases had no gene match. Here the CDR3 reads CASSTGQGAYEQYF. In DNA form, the CDR3 reads TGTGCCAGCAGTACGGGACAGGGGGCCTACGAGCAGTACTTC.

The V gene is TRBV15, the J gene TRBJ2-3, with TRBD1 matching over 7 bases. This CDR3 region has 18 residues. The V gene's germline CDR1 is LNHNV and CDR2 YYDKDF (reference sequence). J gave up 3 bases and V 3 bases, and 15 bases lay outside the gene matches. The CDR3 protein is CATSRAPLGRGRTDTQYF. The CDR3 nucleotides are TGTGCCACCAGCAGGGCGCCCTTGGGTAGGGGGCGGACAGATACGCAGTATTTT.

V gene TRBV11-3 combines with J gene TRBJ2-7; the match to TRBD1 covers 7 bases. V shed 5 bases and J 5 bases; nucleotides not matched to a gene: 6. Germline assignment: CDR1 SGHNT and CDR2 YENEEA. This CDR3 has 13 amino acids. This chain's CDR3 is CASSRGPGDEQYF. The CDR3 DNA sequence: TGTGCCAGCAGCAGGGGGCCCGGGGACGAGCAGTACTTC.

The gene calls are TRBV28 and TRBJ2-3; either TRBD1 or TRBD2 may fit D (6 bases each). The V and J ends lost 6 bases and 1 base respectively, with 17 bases between them. The CDR3 spans 16 residues. Germline V gene lookup returns CDR1 MDHEN and CDR2 SYDVKM. CDR3: CASSYRGRRGTDTQYF. As DNA, the CDR3 is TGTGCCAGCAGCTATAGGGGGAGGCGAGGCACAGATACGCAGTATTTT. The variable domain in full, with the rest retrieved from reference TRBV28 and TRBJ2-3, is DVKVTQSSRYLVKRTGEKVFLECVQDMDHENMFWYRQDPGLGLRLIYFSYDVKMKEKGDIPEGYSVSREKKERFSLILESASTNQTSMYLCASSYRGRRGTDTQYFGPGTRLTVL.

The chain has TRBV28 and TRBJ1-2; no definite D call. There are 15 residues in the CDR3. The germline V and J ends were trimmed by 6 bases and 2 bases, with 16 bases remaining between them. From germline, CDR1 is MDHEN and CDR2 SYDVKM. The DNA of the CDR3 is TGTGCCAGCAGCCCACAGCCTCCTTTAAACTATGGCTACACCTTC. Encoded protein: CASSPQPPLNYGYTF.

The V call is TRBV5-6, the J call TRBJ2-2; 7 bases agree with TRBD1. Germline CDR1 and CDR2: SGHDT and YYEEEE. Losses at the gene ends were 4 bases for V and 5 bases for J; bases not matched to a gene: 5. CDR3 length: 14 residues. As DNA, the CDR3 is TGTGCCAGCAGCCTGGGACAGAGGACCGGGGAGCTGTTTTTT. Its translation: CASSLGQRTGELFF.

V usage is TRBV28 and J usage is TRBJ1-5, with TRBD1 identical over 9 bases. The germline V gene has CDR1 MDHEN and CDR2 SYDVKM. V lost 4 bases, J lost 11 bases, and 6 bases stayed unmatched. CDR3 length equals 13 residues. As DNA, the CDR3 is TGTGCCAGCAGTTCGGGACAGGGAAGGACCCAGCATTTT. Amino acids: CASSSGQGRTQHF.

Written as DNA, the CDR3 is TGCGCCAGCAGCTTGGAGGGGGATCACGAGCAGTACTTC. Protein: CASSLEGDHEQYF. This chain links TRBV5-1 with TRBJ2-7, with a tentative D call TRBD1 (6 bases). CDR3 length equals 13 residues. The V end lost 0 bases, the J end lost 5 bases, and 9 bases lay between the germline ends. The germline gives CDR1 SGHRS, CDR2 YFSETQ.

The chain combines TRBV13 with TRBJ1-1, with TRBD1 as a possible D gene (5 bases). The CDR3 length is 14 residues. The V end lost 5 bases, the J end lost 5 bases, and 15 bases lay between the germline ends. Per germline, CDR1 PRHDT and CDR2 FYEKMQ (reference sequence). The CDR3 DNA follows: TGTGCCAGCAGCCGGGGCCGGGGGGGAACTGAAGCTTTCTTT. It is translated as CASSRGRGGTEAFF. The full variable domain, in which reference TRBV13 and TRBJ1-1 provide the parts outside the CDR3, is AAGVIQSPRHLIKEKRETATLKCYPIPRHDTVYWYQQGPGQDPQFLISFYEKMQSDKGSIPDRFSAQQFSDYHSELNMSSLELGDSALYFCASSRGRGGTEAFFGQGTRLTVV.

The chain couples TRBV7-9 to TRBJ1-4; 7 bases are shared with TRBD1. The CDR3 is 15 amino acids. The germline V gene has CDR1 SEHNR and CDR2 FQNEAQ (reference sequence). The J segment lost 5 bases and the V segment lost 5 bases, leaving 8 bases of the junction unmatched. Here the CDR3 DNA reads TGTGCCAGCAGCCCCCCGACAGGGAAGAATGAAAAACTGTTTTTT. Amino acid sequence: CASSPPTGKNEKLFF. The full variable domain, rest sourced from reference TRBV7-9 and TRBJ1-4, is DTGVSQNPRHKITKRGQNVTFRCDPISEHNRLYWYRQTLGQGPEFLTYFQNEAQLEKSRLLSDRFSAERPKGSFSTLEIQRTEQGDSAMYLCASSPPTGKNEKLFFGSGTQLSVL.

This chain connects TRBV2 to TRBJ1-6; 10 nucleotides align to TRBD1. The CDR3 extends over 15 amino acids. The junction had 4 bases not matched to a gene; V was cut back by 4 bases and J by 7 bases. Germline V CDR1 and CDR2: SNHLY, FYNNEI. CDR3 in DNA: TGTGCCAGCAGTGCCATGACAGGGGGCAATTCACCCCTCCACTTT. It translates to CASSAMTGGNSPLHF.

The CDR3 nucleotides are TGTGCCAGCAGCCATTCTTTGGGGGACCGGACAGGCGCTTACTATGGCTACACCTTC. It translates to CASSHSLGDRTGAYYGYTF. The chain carries TRBV28 and TRBJ1-2; 7 bases fit TRBD1. From germline, CDR1 is MDHEN and CDR2 SYDVKM. The ends lost 6 bases at V and 3 bases at J; junction bases unmatched: 22. CDR3 length equals 19 residues.

The V and J genes are TRBV5-4 and TRBJ2-3, with D possibly being TRBD2 (5 bases). The CDR3 is made up of 15 amino acids. Germline-derived CDR1 and CDR2 are SGHNT and YYREEE (reference sequence). V was shortened by 4 bases and J by 0 bases, with 12 bases between the two germline ends. The CDR3 loop reads CASSPELVSTDTQYF. The CDR3 bases are TGTGCCAGCAGCCCCGAACTAGTAAGCACAGATACGCAGTATTTT. Combining the CDR3 with reference TRBV5-4 and TRBJ2-3 gives the whole variable domain ETGVTQSPTHLIKTRGQQVTLRCSSQSGHNTVSWYQQALGQGPQFIFQYYREEENGRGNFPPRFSGLQFPNYSSELNVNALELDDSALYLCASSPELVSTDTQYFGPGTRLTVL.

This clone is a singleton in its sample. The CDR3 loop reads CASSFVEVRRGYEAFF. The CDR3 DNA reads as TGTGCCAGCAGCTTTGTAGAAGTTCGTAGGGGTTATGAAGCTTTCTTT. The V and J genes are TRBV7-2 and TRBJ1-1, with a weak D call TRBD1 (5 bases). This CDR3 is 16 amino acids long. Trimming left V 3 bases short and J 7 bases short, with 21 bases between. From germline, CDR1 is SGHTA and CDR2 FQGNSA.

This chain links TRBV7-2 with TRBJ2-5; TRBD1 might be the D (6 bases). CDR3 length equals 16 residues. The V and J ends lost 5 bases and 2 bases respectively, with 18 bases between them. Germline loops: CDR1 SGHTA, CDR2 FQGNSA. The CDR3 reads CASSEQGPIIQETQYF. The CDR3 DNA sequence: TGTGCCAGCAGCGAACAGGGTCCAATAATTCAAGAGACCCAGTACTTC.

The V call is TRBV7-6, the J call TRBJ2-1; D might be TRBD1 or TRBD2, each matching 5 bases. Germline assignment: CDR1 SGHVS and CDR2 FNYEAQ. Trimming removed 5 bases from V and 9 bases from J, with 23 bases in between. The CDR3 contains 16 residues. CDR3 in DNA: TGTGCCAGCAGCCTCGGGGCCTCGACGGGTTCTAGTGAGCAGTTCTTC. Its protein product is CASSLGASTGSSEQFF.

This chain uses TRBV2 with TRBJ1-4; D is uncertain. Germline-derived CDR1 and CDR2 are SNHLY and FYNNEI. V lost 4 bases to trimming and J lost 8 bases, with 11 bases between them. The CDR3 covers 13 residues. The CDR3, as DNA: TGTGCCAGCAGTGCCCGACAAAACGAAAAACTGTTTTTT. Its protein product is CASSARQNEKLFF.

The J gene is TRBJ2-2, the V gene TRBV5-1, with D possibly called TRBD1 or TRBD2 (5 bases each). Germline V gene data show CDR1 as SGHRS and CDR2 as YFSETQ. Trimming pared 0 bases from V and 7 bases from J, leaving 13 bases between. The CDR3 covers 15 residues. The CDR3 DNA sequence: TGCGCCAGCAGCTTGGTTGCCGGGGCGGGCGGGGAGCTGTTTTTT. Translating gives CASSLVAGAGGELFF.

The rearrangement uses TRBV28 and TRBJ2-1; D possibly corresponds to TRBD2 (6 bases). V gave up 4 bases and J gave up 4 bases, with 14 bases separating them. Germline-derived CDR1 and CDR2 are MDHEN and SYDVKM. The CDR3 is made up of 15 amino acids. The DNA for the CDR3 is TGTGCCAGCAGTTCTTGGACTAACTCATACAATGAGCAGTTCTTC. As protein: CASSSWTNSYNEQFF.

The chain joins TRBV30 to TRBJ1-5; a weak D match, TRBD1 (5 bases). V dropped 0 bases and J dropped 0 bases, with 12 bases sitting between them. The CDR3 is 16 residues long. The V gene's germline CDR1 is GTSNPN and CDR2 SVGIG (reference sequence). This CDR3 reads CAWSVSGTDSNQPQHF. The CDR3 bases are TGTGCCTGGAGTGTATCGGGGACGGATAGCAATCAGCCCCAGCATTTT.